These 31 T cell receptor beta chains were sequenced from one sample in a study of blood T cell repertoires in COVID-19. Generated by immunoSEQ multiplex PCR, the TCRdb table keeps only in-frame clones and is missing some. The sample holds roughly 70,000 clones; about 82% are singletons and the top ten take 4.8%. Sequences were obtained from peripheral blood. The receptors come from an elderly woman with active or convalescent COVID-19.

The rearrangement links TRBV27 to TRBJ2-1, with 9 nucleotides matching TRBD2. This CDR3 is built from 14 residues. The trim removed 3 bases at V and 9 bases at J, leaving 6 bases unmatched. Per the germline V gene, CDR1 is MNHEY and CDR2 is SMNVEV (reference sequence). CDR3 protein: CASSLRGRGGEQFF. The CDR3 DNA is TGTGCCAGCAGTTTGCGCGGGAGGGGCGGTGAGCAGTTCTTC.

This chain uses TRBV19 with TRBJ1-4; D unresolved. V shed 7 bases and J shed 4 bases, with 10 bases lying between them. The CDR3 totals 13 residues. Germline V gives CDR1 LNHDA, CDR2 SQIVND (reference sequence). Here the CDR3 reads CASKTTSNEKLFF. CDR3 nucleotides: TGTGCCAGTAAGACTACAAGTAATGAAAAACTGTTTTTT.

The chain uses TRBV5-1 and TRBJ2-5, with D perhaps TRBD2 (7 bases). The CDR3 loop spans 15 amino acids. Trimming removed 2 bases from V and 6 bases from J, with 17 bases in between. The germline CDR1 and CDR2 sequences are SGHRS and YFSETQ. The CDR3 loop is CASSLYEGGLKTQYF. The CDR3 DNA follows: TGCGCCAGCAGCTTATATGAGGGGGGACTAAAGACCCAGTACTTC. Full variable domain (missing parts from reference TRBV5-1 and TRBJ2-5): KAGVTQTPRYLIKTRGQQVTLSCSPISGHRSVSWYQQTPGQGLQFLFEYFSETQRNKGNFPGRFSGRQFSNSRSEMNVSTLELGDSALYLCASSLYEGGLKTQYFGPGTRLLVL.

This rearrangement joins TRBV5-1 to TRBJ2-3; D perhaps matches TRBD2 (6 bases). V lost 4 bases to trimming and J lost 5 bases, with 17 bases between them. This CDR3 has 15 residues. Germline V gene data show CDR1 as SGHRS and CDR2 as YFSETQ. The CDR3 sequence is CASSTSGASGDTQYF. CDR3 nucleotide sequence: TGCGCCAGCAGCACTTCGGGAGCCAGTGGAGATACGCAGTATTTT.

This clone was detected a few times. The chain joins TRBV3-1 (or the pseudogene TRBV3-2) to TRBJ2-3; 13 bases map to TRBD2. The CDR3 is 17 residues long. CDR1 LGHDT and CDR2 YNNKEL come from the germline V gene (reference sequence). The junction had 6 bases not matched to a gene; V was cut back by 4 bases and J by 2 bases. CDR3 in DNA: TGTGCCAGCAGCCCCTGGACTAGCGGGGGACACACAGATACGCAGTATTTT. It specifies CASSPWTSGGHTDTQYF.

The V call is TRBV29-1, the J call TRBJ1-5, with a possible D match to TRBD1 (6 bases). Germline V gene data show CDR1 as SQVTM and CDR2 as ANQGSEA. The ends were cut back, 7 bases at V and 5 bases at J, with 18 bases in the middle. The CDR3 runs to 14 residues. This chain's CDR3 is CSGGRGNWDQPQHF. CDR3 nucleotide sequence: TGCAGCGGCGGAAGGGGGAATTGGGATCAGCCCCAGCATTTT.

The V call is TRBV3-1 (or the pseudogene TRBV3-2), the J call TRBJ2-7; D call uncertain. The V and J ends lost 0 bases and 6 bases respectively, with 12 bases between them. This CDR3 is built from 14 residues. Germline V gene data show CDR1 as LGHDT and CDR2 as YNNKEL (reference sequence). The CDR3 DNA reads TGTGCCAGCAGCCAAGATTCAGGCCGCAGCGAGCAGTACTTC. It is translated as CASSQDSGRSEQYF.

The V gene is TRBV6-2 or TRBV6-3, the J gene TRBJ2-1; TRBD2 matches 14 bases. This CDR3 comprises 16 residues. V dropped 5 bases and J dropped 5; count of bases not matched to a gene: 5. Germline V gene lookup returns CDR1 MNHEY and CDR2 SVGEGT. The CDR3 region has the DNA TGTGCCAGCAGTCCCGGACTAGCGGGGGGAGACAATGAGCAGTTCTTC. Translation: CASSPGLAGGDNEQFF.

The genes are TRBV11-2 and TRBJ2-7; D unclear. V was clipped by 5 bases and J by 2 bases, with 7 bases between them. From germline, CDR1 is SGHAT and CDR2 FQNNGV. This CDR3 comprises 12 residues. In nucleotides, the CDR3 is TGTGCCAGCAGCCCTCCCCCCTACGAGCAGTACTTC. Residues: CASSPPPYEQYF.

The chain uses TRBV4-1 and TRBJ1-2; a possible D gene is TRBD1 (6 bases). The CDR3 runs to 18 residues. Germline CDR1 and CDR2: MGHRA and YSYEKL. The V end lost 1 base, the J end lost 7 bases, and 25 bases lay between the germline ends. The CDR3 loop is CASSQGVFQGRRIGGYTF. In DNA, the CDR3 is TGCGCCAGCAGCCAAGGGGTGTTCCAGGGGCGTCGTATCGGTGGCTACACCTTC.

The chain is built from TRBV10-3 and TRBJ2-7; 11 nucleotides align to TRBD2. Germline CDR1 is ENHRY and CDR2 is SYGVKD. Trimming at V came to 11 bases and at J to 1 base, leaving 7 bases not matched to a gene. This CDR3 spans 14 amino acids. CDR3 amino acids: CAVTSGGTSYEQYF. DNA for the CDR3: TGTGCCGTTACTAGCGGGGGAACGTCCTACGAGCAGTACTTC.

The chain links TRBV6-1 to TRBJ1-2; no reliable D call. Trimming cost V 3 bases and J 0 bases, with 8 bases left between them. There are 14 residues in the CDR3. Germline V gives CDR1 MNHNS, CDR2 SASEGT. DNA for the CDR3: TGTGCCAGCAGTGAGCGGCAGCCTAACTATGGCTACACCTTC. It codes for CASSERQPNYGYTF.

The J gene is TRBJ1-2, the V gene TRBV14; 7 positions agree with TRBD1. The CDR3 length is 15 residues. Germline CDR1 SGHDN, CDR2 FVKESK. V was clipped by 3 bases and J by 2 bases; unmatched bases: 6. The CDR3 sequence is CASSQRGQSNYGYTF. The CDR3 DNA is TGTGCCAGCAGCCAGAGGGGACAGTCAAACTATGGCTACACCTTC.

The chain couples TRBV7-2 to TRBJ1-1, with D possibly being TRBD1 (6 bases). The germline V and J ends were trimmed by 6 bases and 0 bases, with 17 bases remaining between them. Germline V gene sequence: CDR1 SGHTA, CDR2 FQGNSA. The CDR3 covers 16 residues. The CDR3 DNA is TGTGCCAGCAGTTTTGGACAGAGCGGATTGAACACTGAAGCTTTCTTT. Translated, it gives CASSFGQSGLNTEAFF.

V usage is TRBV5-4 and J usage is TRBJ2-5; 14 bases map to TRBD2. This CDR3 region has 16 residues. Germline CDR1 reads SGHNT; CDR2 reads YYREEE (reference sequence). J gave up 2 bases and V 4 bases, and 4 bases lay outside the gene matches. The CDR3, as DNA: TGTGCCAGCAGCATCCGACTAGCGGGGGGGCAAGAGACCCAGTACTTC. It is translated as CASSIRLAGGQETQYF. Complete variable domain (other parts from reference TRBV5-4 and TRBJ2-5): ETGVTQSPTHLIKTRGQQVTLRCSSQSGHNTVSWYQQALGQGPQFIFQYYREEENGRGNFPPRFSGLQFPNYSSELNVNALELDDSALYLCASSIRLAGGQETQYFGPGTRLLVL.

J is TRBJ1-2 and V is TRBV13; TRBD1 matches 7 bases. The CDR3 contains 13 residues. Per the germline V gene, CDR1 is PRHDT and CDR2 is FYEKMQ (reference sequence). Trimming cost V 4 bases and J 5 bases; bases outside gene matches: 4. CDR3 region: CASSSGQQYGYTF. The CDR3 DNA reads as TGTGCCAGCAGCTCGGGACAGCAATATGGCTACACCTTC. Together with reference TRBV13 and TRBJ1-2, the CDR3 gives the full variable domain: AAGVIQSPRHLIKEKRETATLKCYPIPRHDTVYWYQQGPGQDPQFLISFYEKMQSDKGSIPDRFSAQQFSDYHSELNMSSLELGDSALYFCASSSGQQYGYTFGSGTRLTVV.

Only one count was recorded for this clone. The CDR3: CASSPRPWATDYGYTF. The DNA for the CDR3 is TGTGCCAGCAGTCCTCGCCCTTGGGCCACCGACTATGGCTACACCTTC. The genes are TRBV28 and TRBJ1-2; D gene uncertain. Trimming left V 5 bases short and J 3 bases short, with 19 bases between. The CDR3 length is 16 residues. Germline V gene sequence: CDR1 MDHEN, CDR2 SYDVKM.

J is TRBJ2-7 and V is TRBV19; TRBD1 matches at 7 bases. Germline V lookup: CDR1 LNHDA, CDR2 SQIVND (reference sequence). The CDR3 has 15 residues. V shed 6 bases, J shed 2 bases, and the junction held 10 bases outside the gene matches. CDR3 DNA: TGTGCCAGTAGGCTGACAGGGATCGGGACCTACGAGCAGTACTTC. This codes for CASRLTGIGTYEQYF.

V gene TRBV10-3 combines with J gene TRBJ2-7; possibly TRBD2 for D (5 bases). Per germline, CDR1 ENHRY and CDR2 SYGVKD. Trimming stripped 2 bases from V and 0 bases from J, with 11 bases between. The CDR3 has 15 amino acids. CDR3 amino acids: CAISEGVGSSYEQYF. The CDR3, as DNA: TGTGCCATCAGTGAGGGAGTGGGGAGCTCCTACGAGCAGTACTTC.

The chain carries TRBV2 and TRBJ2-4, with TRBD1 matching 10 bases. V trimming: 4 bases; J trimming: 0 bases; junction bases outside the gene matches: 9. The V gene's germline CDR1 is SNHLY and CDR2 FYNNEI. CDR3 length equals 18 residues. Here the CDR3 DNA reads TGTGCCAGCAGTGTCCGGGACAGGGGCCCTCTAGCCAAAAACATTCAGTACTTC. Protein sequence: CASSVRDRGPLAKNIQYF.

The chain employs TRBV7-2 and TRBJ1-1, with D perhaps matching TRBD1 (6 bases). The germline V gene has CDR1 SGHTA and CDR2 FQGNSA. Trimming pared 4 bases from V and 3 bases from J, leaving 9 bases between. The CDR3 sequence is 13 residues long. The CDR3 DNA reads as TGTGCCAGCAGCTCGGGACAACACACTGAAGCTTTCTTT. Translation: CASSSGQHTEAFF.

V is TRBV5-6 and J is TRBJ2-7, with TRBD1 identical over 7 bases. V dropped 3 bases and J dropped 5; count of bases not matched to a gene: 8. The CDR3 has 14 residues. CDR1 is SGHDT, CDR2 YYEEEE, per germline. CDR3 residues: CASSSLDRLNEQYF. CDR3 sequence (DNA): TGTGCCAGCAGCTCCCTGGACAGGCTCAACGAGCAGTACTTC.

The V and J genes are TRBV27 and TRBJ2-3; 10 bases line up with TRBD2. CDR1 and CDR2 (germline): MNHEY, SMNVEV (reference sequence). J lost 8 bases, V lost 3 bases, and 5 bases had no gene match. CDR3 length: 14 residues. Here the CDR3 DNA reads TGTGCCAGCAGTTTCCAGCGGGAGGGCGGTACGCAGTATTTT. Translation gives CASSFQREGGTQYF.

The V call is TRBV7-9, the J call TRBJ2-5; 8 positions agree with TRBD1. Germline lookup yields CDR1 SEHNR and CDR2 FQNEAQ (reference sequence). With V trimmed by 4 bases and J by 1 base, 2 bases remained unmatched. This CDR3 is built from 14 residues. The DNA for the CDR3 is TGTGCCAGCAGCTCCGGGACAGGCCAAGAGACCCAGTACTTC. The encoded protein is CASSSGTGQETQYF.

The chain employs TRBV14 and TRBJ1-1; no firm D call. CDR1 is SGHDN, CDR2 FVKESK, per germline. Trimming removed 2 bases at V and 0 bases at J, with 4 bases between. The CDR3 consists of 13 residues. The CDR3 DNA follows: TGTGCCAGCAGCCAACTATTGAACACTGAAGCTTTCTTT. This encodes CASSQLLNTEAFF.

A word on this clone: The junction shows a germline mismatch at one end, possibly a read error. Other DNA sequences from this sample encode an identical CDR3 as well. This chain connects TRBV2 to TRBJ2-2; 8 bases match TRBD2. The CDR3 totals 17 residues. CDR1 is SNHLY, CDR2 FYNNEI, per germline. In DNA, the CDR3 is TGCGCCCGCCCCCGGGCCGGGGGGGGCGGGGACCCCGGGGAGCTGTTTTTT. Amino acids: CARPRAGGGGDPGELFF.

The chain carries TRBV2 and TRBJ2-1; 13 positions match TRBD2. Germline CDR1 SNHLY, CDR2 FYNNEI. CDR3 length: 15 residues. The V and J ends lost 6 bases and 9 bases, in that order; junction bases with no gene match: 8. CDR3: CASSATSGGATEQFF. DNA of the CDR3: TGTGCCAGCAGCGCTACTAGCGGGGGGGCCACTGAGCAGTTCTTC.

The chain has TRBV5-1 and TRBJ2-1; 9 nucleotides agree with TRBD1. With 4 bases clipped from V and 3 bases from J, the junction kept 2 bases outside the gene matches. CDR1 SGHRS and CDR2 YFSETQ come from the germline V gene. The CDR3 sequence is 14 residues long. For the CDR3, the DNA is TGCGCCAGCAGCAGGGACAGGGACTACAATGAGCAGTTCTTC. Its protein is CASSRDRDYNEQFF.

V and J are TRBV19 and TRBJ2-4; D perhaps matches TRBD2 (6 bases). The germline V gene has CDR1 LNHDA and CDR2 SQIVND (reference sequence). The CDR3 spans 14 residues. V gave up 6 bases and J gave up 5 bases, with 14 bases separating them. The CDR3 DNA follows: TGTGCCAGTAGAGGGGCGTCGGGGGAAAACATTCAGTACTTC. Its translation is CASRGASGENIQYF.

The chain is built from TRBV5-6 and TRBJ2-1; D possibly corresponds to TRBD1 (6 bases). Trimming pared 5 bases from V and 6 bases from J, leaving 27 bases between. CDR3 length: 18 residues. CDR1 SGHDT and CDR2 YYEEEE come from the germline V gene. The DNA for the CDR3 is TGTGCCAGCAGATTGTTTGGGGACATCGCGGTAGCAGGCAATGAGCAGTTCTTC. This codes for CASRLFGDIAVAGNEQFF.

This clone showed up just a few times. The chain is built from TRBV6-2 or TRBV6-3 and TRBJ1-5; 7 nucleotides line up with TRBD1. There are 15 residues in the CDR3. J was trimmed by 3 bases and V by 2 bases; bases with no gene match: 4. Germline CDR1 reads MNHEY; CDR2 reads SVGEGT. The CDR3 sequence: CASSYRTGPNQPQHF. CDR3 nucleotides: TGTGCCAGCAGTTACAGGACAGGCCCCAATCAGCCCCAGCATTTT.